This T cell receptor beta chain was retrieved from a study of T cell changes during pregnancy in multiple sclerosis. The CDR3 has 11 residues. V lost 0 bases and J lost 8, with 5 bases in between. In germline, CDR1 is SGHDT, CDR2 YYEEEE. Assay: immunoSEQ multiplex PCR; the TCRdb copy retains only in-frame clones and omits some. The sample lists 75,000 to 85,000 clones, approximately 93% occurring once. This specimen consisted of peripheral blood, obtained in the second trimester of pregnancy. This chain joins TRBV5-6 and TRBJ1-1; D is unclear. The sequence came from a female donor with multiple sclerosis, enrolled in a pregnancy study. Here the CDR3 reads CASSLATEAFF. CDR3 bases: TGTGCCAGCAGCTTGGCGACAGAAGCTTTCTTT. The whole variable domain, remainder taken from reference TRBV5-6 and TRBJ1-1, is DAGVTQSPTHLIKTRGQQVTLRCSPKSGHDTVSWYQQALGQGPQFIFQYYEEEERQRGNFPDRFSGHQFPNYSSELNVNALLLGDSALYLCASSLATEAFFGQGTRLTVV.